These 16 T cell receptor beta chains were sequenced from one sample in a study of T-cell memory formation after mild COVID-19. TCRdb re-called the 5' RACE reads with MiXCR, one entry per CDR3 protein. The sample holds about 560,000 distinct CDR3 sequences; about 20% are singletons and the top ten take 7% to 9%. Sequencing used PBMCs or a T cell subset sorted from them (not recorded which). All receptors derive from an adult woman who had mild COVID-19 (a few samples of this study predate the infection). Cell type and time point are not known.

The chain couples TRBV7-6 to TRBJ2-5; 8 positions agree with TRBD1. The CDR3 covers 15 residues. The V segment lost 3 bases and the J segment 4 bases; nucleotides outside the gene matches: 7. Germline V gives CDR1 SGHVS, CDR2 FNYEAQ. The CDR3 spells CASSLYPQGAETQYF. CDR3 in DNA: TGTGCCAGCAGCTTGTACCCCCAGGGGGCAGAGACCCAGTACTTC.

The V gene is TRBV5-1, the J gene TRBJ1-4; weak D call: TRBD1 (6 bases). From germline, CDR1 is SGHRS and CDR2 YFSETQ. This CDR3 comprises 14 residues. Deletions cut 4 bases from V and 6 bases from J, with 13 bases between. This chain's CDR3 is CASSTDSADEKLFF. CDR3 DNA: TGCGCCAGCAGCACGGACAGTGCGGATGAAAAACTGTTTTTT.

V gene TRBV4-3 combines with J gene TRBJ1-2; D uncertain. With 0 bases removed from V and 1 base from J, the gap between germline ends came to 6 bases. The CDR3 consists of 14 residues. Germline CDR1 and CDR2: LGHNA and YSLEER. The CDR3 here is CASSQDAVNYGYTF. DNA for the CDR3: TGCGCCAGCAGCCAAGACGCGGTTAACTATGGCTACACCTTC.

This clonotype was counted a few times. CDR3 sequence (DNA): TGTGCCAGCGATGGGAGCGGAGTCCATGAGCAGTTCTTC. It translates to CASDGSGVHEQFF. This chain joins TRBV7-9 and TRBJ2-1, with D possibly being TRBD2 (5 bases). Trimming shortened V by 8 bases and J by 8 bases, and 16 bases separated the two germline ends. Per germline, CDR1 SEHNR and CDR2 FQNEAQ (reference sequence). This CDR3 comprises 13 residues.

Concerning this clonotype itself: One base away lies a much larger clone, so this may be a sequencing read error. This CDR3 reads CASSLGDNEAFF. The CDR3 DNA reads TGTGCCAGCAGCTTAGGGGACAATGAAGCTTTCTTT. This chain connects TRBV7-2 to TRBJ1-1, with D maybe TRBD1 (6 bases). Germline CDR1 reads SGHTA; CDR2 reads FQGNSA. V shed 1 base and J shed 7 bases, with 7 bases lying between them. The CDR3 consists of 12 residues.

V gene TRBV5-1 combines with J gene TRBJ2-3; D may match TRBD1 or TRBD2 (5 bases each). The ends were cut back, 0 bases at V and 2 bases at J, with 13 bases in the middle. The V gene's germline CDR1 is SGHRS and CDR2 YFSETQ. The CDR3 loop spans 16 amino acids. In DNA, the CDR3 is TGCGCCAGCAGCTTGGCCCAAGTAGGGACCACAGATACGCAGTATTTT. Its protein is CASSLAQVGTTDTQYF.

The rearrangement links TRBV7-9 to TRBJ1-1; a weak D match, TRBD1 (6 bases). Germline loops: CDR1 SEHNR, CDR2 FQNEAQ (reference sequence). Trimming removed 4 bases from V and 2 bases from J, with 17 bases in between. The CDR3 runs to 16 residues. The CDR3 loop is CASSSLTGSGNTEAFF. The DNA for the CDR3 is TGTGCCAGCAGCTCCTTGACAGGTTCGGGCAACACTGAAGCTTTCTTT.

The chain couples TRBV7-2 to TRBJ2-1; maybe TRBD1 (6 bases). The CDR3 contains 16 residues. Germline CDR1 and CDR2: SGHTA and FQGNSA. Trimming removed 5 bases at V and 8 bases at J, with 22 bases between. The CDR3: CASSQLGWGRVDEQFF. The CDR3 bases are TGTGCCAGCAGCCAACTGGGCTGGGGGCGCGTAGATGAGCAGTTCTTC.

This chain uses TRBV5-1 with TRBJ2-3; tentative D call: TRBD1 (5 bases). The CDR3 contains 14 residues. Germline-derived CDR1 and CDR2 are SGHRS and YFSETQ. The V gene lost 0 bases and the J gene lost 3 bases, with 8 bases spanning the gap. CDR3 sequence reads: CASSLEKGTDTQYF. For the CDR3, the DNA is TGCGCCAGCAGCTTGGAGAAGGGGACAGATACGCAGTATTTT.

The rearrangement uses TRBV20-1 and TRBJ1-1; a possible D gene is TRBD1 (6 bases). This CDR3 spans 13 amino acids. Per the germline V gene, CDR1 is DFQATT and CDR2 is SNEGSKA (reference sequence). Trimming pared 6 bases from V and 2 bases from J, leaving 13 bases between. The chain's CDR3 is CSAKLQGNTEAFF. DNA of the CDR3: TGCAGTGCAAAGCTACAGGGAAACACTGAAGCTTTCTTT.

This clonotype was recorded a few times. This rearrangement joins TRBV5-1 to TRBJ1-6; D not certain. The CDR3 is 15 amino acids. V was trimmed by 0 bases and J by 6 bases, leaving 10 bases between them. CDR1 is SGHRS and CDR2 is YFSETQ in the germline V gene. For the CDR3, the DNA is TGCGCCAGCAGCTTGGGTGACACCCCTAATTCACCCCTCCACTTT. This translates into CASSLGDTPNSPLHF.

This clonotype showed up just a few times. V is TRBV18 and J is TRBJ1-1; D gene ambiguous. CDR1 is KGHSH, CDR2 LQKENI, per germline. CDR3 size: 15 residues. Trimming left V 3 bases short and J 5 bases short, with 16 bases between. The CDR3 sequence: CASSPRRLGLTEAFF. CDR3 DNA: TGTGCCAGCTCACCGCGCCGGCTTGGCTTAACTGAAGCTTTCTTT. The full variable domain, its missing parts supplied by reference TRBV18 and TRBJ1-1, is NAGVMQNPRHLVRRRGQEARLRCSPMKGHSHVYWYRQLPEEGLKFMVYLQKENIIDESGMPKERFSAEFPKEGPSILRIQQVVRGDSAAYFCASSPRRLGLTEAFFGQGTRLTVV.

The chain recombines TRBV10-3 with TRBJ1-2, with TRBD1 as a possible D gene (5 bases). The CDR3 is 13 amino acids. Trimming left V 10 bases short and J 6 bases short, with 18 bases between. Germline CDR1 is ENHRY and CDR2 is SYGVKD. The CDR3 is CATKKLTEDGYTF. CDR3 DNA sequence: TGTGCCACCAAGAAACTGACAGAGGATGGCTACACCTTC.

This clonotype was observed a few times. This chain links TRBV4-2 with TRBJ2-3; 8 bases map to TRBD1. The CDR3 consists of 16 residues. CDR1 is LGHNA, CDR2 YNFKEQ, per germline. With V trimmed by 4 bases and J by 2 bases, 8 bases remained unmatched. The CDR3 nucleotides read TGTGCCAGCAGCCGTCCAGGGGGCGCGAACACAGATACGCAGTATTTT. Translation: CASSRPGGANTDTQYF.

The V gene is TRBV12-3 or TRBV12-4, the J gene TRBJ2-5; perhaps D is TRBD1 or TRBD2 (5 bases each). CDR3 size: 16 residues. Trimming removed 5 bases from V and 3 bases from J, with 19 bases in between. As DNA, the CDR3 is TGTGCCAGCAGTAAGAGATCCGGGACCGTGGAAGAGACCCAGTACTTC. Its protein product is CASSKRSGTVEETQYF.

The chain combines TRBV20-1 with TRBJ1-1; 7 bases match TRBD1. J lost 6 bases, V lost 0 bases, and 7 bases had no gene match. Germline V CDR1 and CDR2: DFQATT, SNEGSKA (reference sequence). The CDR3 length is 14 residues. The CDR3 spells CSAREGTGVPEAFF. The CDR3 nucleotides read TGCAGTGCTAGAGAGGGAACAGGGGTCCCTGAAGCTTTCTTT.